Listed here are 2 T cell receptor beta chains from one sample, sequenced in a study of T cells after yellow fever vaccination. TCRdb called the 5' RACE reads again in MiXCR, with one record for every CDR3 protein. The sample has about 320,000 distinct CDR3 sequences, 6.5% to 8.5% seen once. Sequenced here: PBMCs, sampled about 41 days after the first yellow fever vaccination. The receptor set was obtained from a man younger than 35 who received the YFV17D yellow fever vaccine.

In its sample, this clonotype was seen many times. The rearrangement links TRBV5-6 to TRBJ1-1; D unclear. The CDR3 sequence is 14 residues long. Trimming pared 4 bases from V and 0 bases from J, leaving 10 bases between. Germline loops: CDR1 SGHDT, CDR2 YYEEEE. The CDR3: CASSTLTMNTEAFF. For the CDR3, the DNA is TGTGCCAGCAGCACCCTGACCATGAACACTGAAGCTTTCTTT.

The chain couples TRBV14 to TRBJ2-3; possible D gene TRBD1, 6 bases. CDR1 is SGHDN, CDR2 FVKESK, per germline. Trimming shortened V by 1 base and J by 9 bases, and 17 bases separated the two germline ends. The CDR3 consists of 15 residues. CDR3 bases: TGTGCCAGCAGCCAAGTAGGGGGACCGGGAAACACGCAGTATTTT. Encoded protein: CASSQVGGPGNTQYF.